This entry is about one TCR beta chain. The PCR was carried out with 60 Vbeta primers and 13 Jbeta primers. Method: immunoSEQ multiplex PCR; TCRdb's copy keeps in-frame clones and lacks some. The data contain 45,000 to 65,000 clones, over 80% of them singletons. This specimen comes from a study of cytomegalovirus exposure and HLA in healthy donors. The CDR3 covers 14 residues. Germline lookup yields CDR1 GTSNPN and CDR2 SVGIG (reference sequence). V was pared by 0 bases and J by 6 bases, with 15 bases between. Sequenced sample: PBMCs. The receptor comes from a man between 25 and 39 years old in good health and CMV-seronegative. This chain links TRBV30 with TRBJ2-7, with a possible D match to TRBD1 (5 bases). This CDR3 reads CAWSVRAGNSEQYF. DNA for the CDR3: TGTGCCTGGAGTGTACGGGCAGGGAACTCCGAGCAGTACTTC.